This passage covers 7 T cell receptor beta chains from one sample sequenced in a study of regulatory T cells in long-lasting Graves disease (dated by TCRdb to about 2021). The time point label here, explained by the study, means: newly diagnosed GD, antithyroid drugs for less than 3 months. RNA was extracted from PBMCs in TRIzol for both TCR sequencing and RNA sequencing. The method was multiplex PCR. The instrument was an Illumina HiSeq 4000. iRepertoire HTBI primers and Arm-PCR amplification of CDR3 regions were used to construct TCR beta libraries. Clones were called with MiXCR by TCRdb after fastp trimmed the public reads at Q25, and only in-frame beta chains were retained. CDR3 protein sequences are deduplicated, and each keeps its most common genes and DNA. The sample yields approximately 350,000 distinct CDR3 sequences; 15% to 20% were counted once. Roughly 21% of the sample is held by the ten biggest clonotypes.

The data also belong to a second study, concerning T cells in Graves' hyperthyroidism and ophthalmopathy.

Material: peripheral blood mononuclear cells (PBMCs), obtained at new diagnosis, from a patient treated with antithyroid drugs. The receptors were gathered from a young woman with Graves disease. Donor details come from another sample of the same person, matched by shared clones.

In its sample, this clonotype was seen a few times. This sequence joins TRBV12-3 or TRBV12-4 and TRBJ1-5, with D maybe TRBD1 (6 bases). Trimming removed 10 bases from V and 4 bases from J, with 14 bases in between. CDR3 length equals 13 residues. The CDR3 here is CATRGTLNQPQHF. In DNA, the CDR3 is TGTGCCACCCGGGGGACACTGAATCAGCCCCAGCATTTT.

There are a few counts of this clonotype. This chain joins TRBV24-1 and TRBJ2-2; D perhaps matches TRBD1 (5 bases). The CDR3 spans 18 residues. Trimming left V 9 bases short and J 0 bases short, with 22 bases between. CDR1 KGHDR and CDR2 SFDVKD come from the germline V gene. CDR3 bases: TGTGCCACCGTTCGCAGGGCCCCAAACAACTCGAACACCGGGGAGCTGTTTTTT. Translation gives CATVRRAPNNSNTGELFF.

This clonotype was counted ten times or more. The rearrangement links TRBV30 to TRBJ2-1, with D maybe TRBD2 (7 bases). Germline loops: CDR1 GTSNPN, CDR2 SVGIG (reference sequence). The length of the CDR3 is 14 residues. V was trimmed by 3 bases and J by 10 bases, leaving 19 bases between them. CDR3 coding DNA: TGTGCCTGGAGGCAAGCCTTGGCGGGGGCCGAGCAGTTCTTC. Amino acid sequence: CAWRQALAGAEQFF.

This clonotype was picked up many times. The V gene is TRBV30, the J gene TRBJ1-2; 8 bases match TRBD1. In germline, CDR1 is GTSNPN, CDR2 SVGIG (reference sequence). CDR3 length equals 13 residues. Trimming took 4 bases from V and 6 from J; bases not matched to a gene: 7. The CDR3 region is CAWTRQGIHGYTF. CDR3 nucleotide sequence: TGTGCCTGGACCAGACAGGGGATCCATGGCTACACCTTC.

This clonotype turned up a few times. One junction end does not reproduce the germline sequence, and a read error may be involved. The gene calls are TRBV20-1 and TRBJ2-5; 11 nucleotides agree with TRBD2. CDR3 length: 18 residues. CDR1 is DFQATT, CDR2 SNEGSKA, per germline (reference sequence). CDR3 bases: TGCAGTGCTCACGGACTAGCGGGCCCACCTAACCACCAAGAGGCCCAGTACTTC. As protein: CSAHGLAGPPNHQEAQYF.

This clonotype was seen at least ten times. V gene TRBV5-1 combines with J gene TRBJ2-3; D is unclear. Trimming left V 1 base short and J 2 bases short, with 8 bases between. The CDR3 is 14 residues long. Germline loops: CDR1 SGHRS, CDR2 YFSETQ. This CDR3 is CASSLNLVTDTQYF. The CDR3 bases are TGCGCCAGCAGCTTGAACCTAGTCACAGATACGCAGTATTTT.

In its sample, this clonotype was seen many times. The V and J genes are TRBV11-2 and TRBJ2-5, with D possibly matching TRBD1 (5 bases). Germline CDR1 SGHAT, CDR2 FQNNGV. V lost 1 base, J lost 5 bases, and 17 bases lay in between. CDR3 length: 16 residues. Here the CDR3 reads CASSLGEIPGWETQYF. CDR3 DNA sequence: TGTGCCAGCAGCTTAGGAGAGATACCAGGGTGGGAGACCCAGTACTTC.